A selection of T cell receptor beta chains follows, all from one sample in a study of cytomegalovirus exposure and HLA in healthy donors. Sequenced by immunoSEQ multiplex PCR; TCRdb stores in-frame clones only, minus some. Seen here are 250,000 to 300,000 clones, approximately 83% observed once, and the top ten hold approximately 1%. Sequenced material: PBMCs. Receptors were obtained from a woman aged 18-35 years in good health and CMV-seronegative. CDR3s leave out the opening cysteine and the closing phenylalanine or tryptophan. The D gene is left open where the match is weak.

j_call d_call v_call cdr3_aa
TRBJ1-1 - TRBV5-6 ASSLTRDEAF
TRBJ2-2 - TRBV7-9 ASSLARGSNTGELF
TRBJ1-1 - TRBV5-5 ASSLVHADTEAF
TRBJ2-7 - TRBV5-1 ASSSSYEQY
TRBJ1-1 - TRBV6-1 ASTLQGIMNTEAF
TRBJ2-7 TRBD1 TRBV6-6 ASSYRDRADEQY
TRBJ1-3 TRBD1 TRBV5-1 ASSYQVDGTGAGNTIY
TRBJ2-1 TRBD2 TRBV7-8 ASSSTPGLDRNEQF
TRBJ1-2 TRBD1 TRBV11-3 ASSPRTGRGGYT
TRBJ2-5 TRBD2 TRBV4-2 ASAGEAGGEETQY
TRBJ2-3 - TRBV11-2 ASSLDGGLGTDTQY
TRBJ2-2 TRBD2 TRBV29-1 SVVQRETTGELF
TRBJ2-2 TRBD1 TRBV15 ATSREGAGGGTGELF
TRBJ2-4 TRBD1 TRBV7-9 ASSSQSNRGPKNIQY
TRBJ2-2 TRBD1 TRBV28 ASSFRTGVAGGELF
TRBJ2-7 - TRBV10-3 AISESDTSCEQY
TRBJ2-1 - TRBV4-3 ASSQDTQRAQYEQF
TRBJ2-7 TRBD1 TRBV18 ASSRTTGFSYEQY
TRBJ2-3 TRBD1 TRBV27 ASSSPYRGPSTDTQY
TRBJ2-2 - TRBV2 ASSAGINTGELF
TRBJ1-1 - TRBV30 AWSTDTGPSLNTEAF
TRBJ1-2 TRBD1 TRBV30 AWSVGLWDRGPQNYGYT
TRBJ2-2 - TRBV2 ASLSGGETGELF
TRBJ2-5 TRBD1 TRBV7-9 ASSYLGQGETQY
TRBJ2-1 TRBD1 TRBV18 ASTHGQGDNEQF
TRBJ1-2 - TRBV5-6 ASSFITDQNYGYT
TRBJ1-1 - TRBV2 ASSGGREGDTEAF
TRBJ1-2 - TRBV29-1 SVFGQGGYT
TRBJ1-1 TRBD1 TRBV5-4 ASSLGGRPEAF
TRBJ2-7 - TRBV7-9 ASSSPAAAGNAGNYEQY
TRBJ1-1 - TRBV18 ASSPVEDTEAF
TRBJ2-1 - TRBV7-9 ASSSQGLAANEQF
TRBJ2-7 TRBD2 TRBV4-3 ASSQEASGDPTKQY
TRBJ1-5 TRBD1 TRBV27 ASSLGQRYQPQH
TRBJ2-5 - TRBV6-5 ASSKQVGRETQY
TRBJ1-1 - TRBV9 ASSVAAPEVGTEAF
TRBJ2-7 TRBD1 TRBV18 ASSSGGLDYEQY
TRBJ1-1 - TRBV28 ASSFPGYTEAF
TRBJ2-5 TRBD2 TRBV5-1 ASSLRLTSGTQETQY
TRBJ1-1 - TRBV6-1 ASPSHTEAF
TRBJ1-2 - TRBV4-1 ASSQGNLEDYGYT
TRBJ2-5 TRBD2 TRBV7-7 ASSPRTSGETQY
TRBJ1-2 TRBD1 TRBV2 ASRGQGLNYGYT
TRBJ2-3 TRBD1 TRBV9 ASSVQGYGTGSGDTQY
TRBJ1-4 - TRBV5-6 ASSPGRNNEKLF
TRBJ2-5 TRBD1 TRBV25-1 ASSRDRGQETQY